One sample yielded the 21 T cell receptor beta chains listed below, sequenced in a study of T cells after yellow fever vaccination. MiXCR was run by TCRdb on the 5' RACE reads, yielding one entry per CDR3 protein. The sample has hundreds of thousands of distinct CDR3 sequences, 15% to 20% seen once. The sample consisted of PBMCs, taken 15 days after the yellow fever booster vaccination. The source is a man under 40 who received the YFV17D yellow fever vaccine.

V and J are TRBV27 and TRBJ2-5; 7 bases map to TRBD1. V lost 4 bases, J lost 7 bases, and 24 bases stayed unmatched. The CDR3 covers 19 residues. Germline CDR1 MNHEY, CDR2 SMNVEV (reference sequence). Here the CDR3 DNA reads TGTGCCAGCAGTTCGTTAGGAGGTAGTGACAGGGAAAATTTCGGGACCCAGTACTTC. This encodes CASSSLGGSDRENFGTQYF.

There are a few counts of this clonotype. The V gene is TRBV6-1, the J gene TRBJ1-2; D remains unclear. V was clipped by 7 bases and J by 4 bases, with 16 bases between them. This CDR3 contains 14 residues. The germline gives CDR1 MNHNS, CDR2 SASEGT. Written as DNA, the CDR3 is TGTGCCAGCACGGGCACCCCGGAGGGCTATGGCTACACCTTC. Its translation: CASTGTPEGYGYTF.

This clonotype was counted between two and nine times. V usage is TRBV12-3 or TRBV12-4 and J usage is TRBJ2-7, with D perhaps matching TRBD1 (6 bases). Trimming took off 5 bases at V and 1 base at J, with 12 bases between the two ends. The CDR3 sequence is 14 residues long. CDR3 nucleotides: TGTGCCAGCAGTCCGGTAGACAGGTCCTACGAGCAGTACTTC. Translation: CASSPVDRSYEQYF.

DNA of the CDR3: TGCAGTGCTAGGAGGGTCGATCAGCCCCAGCATTTT. It specifies CSARRVDQPQHF. This rearrangement joins TRBV20-1 to TRBJ1-5; D is uncertain. Deletions cut 3 bases from V and 5 bases from J, with 8 bases between. The germline gives CDR1 DFQATT, CDR2 SNEGSKA (reference sequence). The CDR3 contains 12 residues.

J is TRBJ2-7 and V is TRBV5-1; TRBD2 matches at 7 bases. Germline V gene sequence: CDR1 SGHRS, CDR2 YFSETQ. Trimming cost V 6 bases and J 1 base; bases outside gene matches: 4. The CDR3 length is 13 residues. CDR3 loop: CASKGTTSYEQYF. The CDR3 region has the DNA TGCGCCAGCAAGGGGACTACGTCCTACGAGCAGTACTTC.

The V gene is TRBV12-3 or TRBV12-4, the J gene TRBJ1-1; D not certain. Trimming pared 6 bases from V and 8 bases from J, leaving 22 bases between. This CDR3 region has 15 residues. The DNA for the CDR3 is TGTGCCAGCAGCCCCTCGGGGATGGGATCACTAGAAGCTTTCTTT. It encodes CASSPSGMGSLEAFF.

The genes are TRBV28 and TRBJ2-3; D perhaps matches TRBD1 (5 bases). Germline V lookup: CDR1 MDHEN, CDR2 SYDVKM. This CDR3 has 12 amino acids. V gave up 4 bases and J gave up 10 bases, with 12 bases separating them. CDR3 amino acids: CASSSRVDSQYF. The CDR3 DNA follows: TGTGCCAGCAGTTCCAGGGTGGATTCGCAGTATTTT. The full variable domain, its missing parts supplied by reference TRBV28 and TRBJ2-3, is DVKVTQSSRYLVKRTGEKVFLECVQDMDHENMFWYRQDPGLGLRLIYFSYDVKMKEKGDIPEGYSVSREKKERFSLILESASTNQTSMYLCASSSRVDSQYFGPGTRLTVL.

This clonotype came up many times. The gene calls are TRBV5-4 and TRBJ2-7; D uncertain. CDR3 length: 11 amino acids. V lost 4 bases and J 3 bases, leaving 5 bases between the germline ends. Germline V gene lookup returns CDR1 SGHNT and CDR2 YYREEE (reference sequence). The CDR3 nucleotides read TGTGCCAGCAGCGGTGTCTACGAGCAGTACTTC. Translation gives CASSGVYEQYF. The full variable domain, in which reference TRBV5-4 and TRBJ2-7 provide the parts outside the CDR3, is ETGVTQSPTHLIKTRGQQVTLRCSSQSGHNTVSWYQQALGQGPQFIFQYYREEENGRGNFPPRFSGLQFPNYSSELNVNALELDDSALYLCASSGVYEQYFGPGTRLTVT.

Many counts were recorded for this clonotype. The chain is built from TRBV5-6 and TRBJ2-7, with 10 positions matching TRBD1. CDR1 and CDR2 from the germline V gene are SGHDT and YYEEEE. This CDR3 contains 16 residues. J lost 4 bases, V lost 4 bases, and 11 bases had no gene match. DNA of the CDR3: TGTGCCAGCAGCCTAATCCCGGGACAGGGGTTATACGAGCAGTACTTC. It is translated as CASSLIPGQGLYEQYF.

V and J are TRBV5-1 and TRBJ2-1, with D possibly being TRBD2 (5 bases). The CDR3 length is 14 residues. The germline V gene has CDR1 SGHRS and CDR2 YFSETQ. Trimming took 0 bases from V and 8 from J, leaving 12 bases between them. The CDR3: CASSLERASDEQFF. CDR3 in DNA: TGCGCCAGCAGCTTGGAGAGGGCCTCGGATGAGCAGTTCTTC.

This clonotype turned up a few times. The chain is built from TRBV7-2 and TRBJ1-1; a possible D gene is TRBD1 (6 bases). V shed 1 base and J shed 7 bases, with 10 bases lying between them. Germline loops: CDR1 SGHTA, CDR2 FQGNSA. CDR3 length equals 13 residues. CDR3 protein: CASSLGGGLEAFF. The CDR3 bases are TGTGCCAGCAGCTTAGGAGGGGGGCTTGAAGCTTTCTTT.

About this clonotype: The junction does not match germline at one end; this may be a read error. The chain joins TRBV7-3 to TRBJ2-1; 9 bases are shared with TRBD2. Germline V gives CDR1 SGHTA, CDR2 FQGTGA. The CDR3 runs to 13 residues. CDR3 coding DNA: TGTGCCAGCAGCCTCACCGGGACTAGCTCCACTTATTTC. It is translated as CASSLTGTSSTYF. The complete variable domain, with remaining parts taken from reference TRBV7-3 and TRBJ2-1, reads GAGVSQTPSNKVTEKGKYVELRCDPISGHTALYWYRQSLGQGPEFLIYFQGTGAADDSGLPNDRFFAVRPEGSVSTLKIQRTERGDSAVYLCASSLTGTSSTYFGPGTRLTVL.

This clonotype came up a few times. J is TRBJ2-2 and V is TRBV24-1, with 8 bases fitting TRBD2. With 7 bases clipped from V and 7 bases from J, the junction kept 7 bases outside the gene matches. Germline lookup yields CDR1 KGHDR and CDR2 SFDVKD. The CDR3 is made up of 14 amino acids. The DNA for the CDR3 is TGTGCCACCAGCCGGGGGGGGGCCGTCGGGGAGCTGTTTTTT. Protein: CATSRGGAVGELFF.

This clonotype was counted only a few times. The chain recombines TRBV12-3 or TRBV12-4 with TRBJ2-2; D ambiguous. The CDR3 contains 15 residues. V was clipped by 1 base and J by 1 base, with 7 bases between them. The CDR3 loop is CASSLGHQNTGELFF. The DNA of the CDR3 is TGTGCCAGCAGTTTAGGGCACCAGAACACCGGGGAGCTGTTTTTT.

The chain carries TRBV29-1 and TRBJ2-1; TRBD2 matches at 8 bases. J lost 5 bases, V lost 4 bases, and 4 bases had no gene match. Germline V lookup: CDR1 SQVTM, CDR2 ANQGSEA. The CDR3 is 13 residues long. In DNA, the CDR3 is TGCAGCGTTGCCGGGAGGGCCGACAATGAGCAGTTCTTC. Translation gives CSVAGRADNEQFF.

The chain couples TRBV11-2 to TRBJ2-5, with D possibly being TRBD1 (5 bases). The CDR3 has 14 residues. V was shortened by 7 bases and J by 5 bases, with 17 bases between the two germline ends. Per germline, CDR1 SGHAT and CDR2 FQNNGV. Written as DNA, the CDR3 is TGTGCCAGCAACCAGGGCGAGTTGGGCGAGACCCAGTACTTC. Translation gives CASNQGELGETQYF.

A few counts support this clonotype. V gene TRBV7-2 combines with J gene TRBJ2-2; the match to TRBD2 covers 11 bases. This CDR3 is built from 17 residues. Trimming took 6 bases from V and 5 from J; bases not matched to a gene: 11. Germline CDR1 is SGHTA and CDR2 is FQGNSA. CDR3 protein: CASRGGLAEPRTGELFF. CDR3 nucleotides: TGTGCCAGCAGAGGGGGACTAGCGGAGCCACGGACCGGGGAGCTGTTTTTT.

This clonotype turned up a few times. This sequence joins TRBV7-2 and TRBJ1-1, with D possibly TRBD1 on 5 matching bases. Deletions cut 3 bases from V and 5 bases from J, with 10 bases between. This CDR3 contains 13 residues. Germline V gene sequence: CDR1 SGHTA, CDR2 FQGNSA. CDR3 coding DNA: TGTGCCAGCAGCTTTAGTGGGGCTACTGAAGCTTTCTTT. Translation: CASSFSGATEAFF.

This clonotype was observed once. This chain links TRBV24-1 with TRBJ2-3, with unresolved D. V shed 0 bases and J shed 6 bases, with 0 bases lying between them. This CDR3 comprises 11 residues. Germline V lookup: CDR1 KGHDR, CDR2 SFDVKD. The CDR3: CATSDLDTQYF. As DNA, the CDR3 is TGTGCCACCAGTGATTTGGATACGCAGTATTTT.

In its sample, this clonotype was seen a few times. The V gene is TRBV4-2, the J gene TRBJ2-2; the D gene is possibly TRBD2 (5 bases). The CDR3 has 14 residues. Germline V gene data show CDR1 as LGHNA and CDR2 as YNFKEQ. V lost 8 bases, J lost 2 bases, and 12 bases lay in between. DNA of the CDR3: TGTGCCAGCCGGTTTGGGAGAAACACCGGGGAGCTGTTTTTT. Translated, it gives CASRFGRNTGELFF.

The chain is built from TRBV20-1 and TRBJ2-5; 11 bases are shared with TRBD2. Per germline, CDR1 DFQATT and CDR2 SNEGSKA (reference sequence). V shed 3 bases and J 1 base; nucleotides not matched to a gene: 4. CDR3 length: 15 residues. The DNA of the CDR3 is TGCAGTGCTAGTCCGACTAGCGGGGTCCAAGAGACCCAGTACTTC. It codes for CSASPTSGVQETQYF.